This T cell receptor (beta chain) was observed in a study of shared clonotypes between healthy human individuals (dated by TCRdb to 2018 to 2020). Some background on the complete study: Two women and a few men aged 18 to 49 years were included in the cohort. To estimate repertoire size and how much clonotypes are shared between individuals, the study performed deep sequencing of blood TCR repertoires from five healthy adults. Between about 0.9 and 9 billion PBMCs per donor were obtained by leukapheresis. To increase sequencing depth and limit assay-specific biases, TCR repertoire library preparation and sequencing were carried out by different laboratories using diverse techniques. Per donor, three plates each were used for CD4 naive and CD4 memory, two for CD8 naive, and one for CD8 memory.

Donors were healthy HIV-negative adults with no recently reported acute infections or vaccinations. All donors were Caucasian adults living in Nashville, Tennessee, USA. CD4+ T cells were enriched by magnetic negative selection, after which naive cells were positively selected on CD45RA and the negative fraction was taken as the memory subset. After blood collection by leukapheresis, PBMCs were isolated using Ficoll-Histopaque density gradient centrifugation and then cryopreserved in the vapor phase of liquid nitrogen. Analytical flow cytometry was used to check the purity and quantity of each magnetically sorted T cell population. Each sorted fraction had its genomic DNA isolated and then quantified by UV absorbance on a Nanodrop 2000c. CDR1 is given as SGHDT and CDR2 as YYEEEE, both from the germline V gene. The V end gives up 3 bases and the J end 1 base, leaving 8 bases in the junction not matched to a gene. CDR3 length: 16 amino acids, cysteine to phenylalanine. Only the CDR3 region is kept as DNA, spanning 48 bases read in frame from base 1.

TCR CDR3 regions were amplified from genomic DNA by multiplex PCR using the deep immunoSEQ assay. Extracted genomic DNA from each cell subset was spread evenly across all wells of several immunoSEQ 96-well plates, with each plate serving as a replicate. For sorted subsets, each replicate PCR was loaded with 200 ng genomic DNA, equivalent to about 30,000 T cell genomes. The purified libraries were quantified using a Qubit 3.0 fluorometer, sized with a Bioanalyzer 2100, and then quantified again using the KAPA Library Quantification kit. Every immunoSEQ 96-well plate was sequenced on a separate single-read 150-cycle Illumina NextSeq 550 flow cell. Per the source publication's procedure: The immunoSEQ output contained only junctional sequences without quality scores, so filtering could not match that applied to full-length reads. Sequences were annotated with PyIR, a Python wrapper for IgBLAST v1.9, and V/J genes and CDR3 were assigned using IMGT germline references. Reads with weak V/J assignments (E-value above 1e-6), missing CDR3, stop codons, out-of-frame junctions, or ambiguous translated residues were removed. V3J clonotypes were defined as sequences sharing the same inferred V gene, J gene, and CDR3 amino acid sequence. To compute the percentage overlap between repertoires, the number of shared unique clonotypes was divided by the size of the smaller repertoire. Repertoire richness was assessed with RTK rarefaction, the Chao1 estimator, and Recon v2.1 estimates of unobserved clonotypes. Generation probabilities for all TCRbeta clonotypes obtained by the gDNA method from a handful of donors were computed using OLGA. TCRdb took this table from immuneACCESS and kept in-frame rearrangements with V and J called. Such tables lack part of the clones; where checked against another copy, unresolved V genes explain under half of the gap, and the rest is unexplained. The DNA was the basis for D and trimming; V, J and clone size are from that table. In all, the sample holds approximately 1,500,000 clones, and 95% to 99% of those were seen once. The ten largest clonotypes hold around 0.45% of the sample.

This clone was seen only once. Which antigen it targets is not known. No base quality values were provided; no much bigger clone lies one nucleotide off. Here is what the overall study found, with its caveats: Incomplete sequencing was indicated by rarefaction of sorted-subset datasets, despite the large sequencing depth. Around 5.4% of naive CD4, roughly 3.5% of naive CD8, roughly 2.4% of memory CD4, and 0.35% to 0.5% of memory CD8 clonotypes were shared across a few donors. Only blood was sampled, and tissue TCR repertoires likely differ from those in blood. Higher generation probabilities were observed for clonotypes shared by all four sorted-subset donors than for non-shared clonotypes. Naive subsets generally had larger estimated clonotype richness than memory subsets did. Pairwise subsampling indicated that sequencing depth was expected to affect the degree of clonotype sharing among donors. Because the study included a small number of donors, the genetic and exposure-history diversity represented was limited.

The source material was naive CD4+ T cells sorted from blood. The cell subset or site label corresponds to: CD45RA+ positively selected. This receptor chain uses TRBV5-6 and TRBJ2-3, and 7 bases in between align with TRBD2. This sequence originates from a man aged 30-40 years in good health. The CDR3: CASSSRKGGGTDTQYF. The DNA sequence follows: TGTGCCAGCAGCTCTAGGAAGGGAGGGGGCACAGATACGCAGTATTTT.